These 19 T cell receptor beta chains came from one sample sequenced in a study of control samples from healthy donors and cancer patients. Profiled with immunoSEQ multiplex PCR; TCRdb holds only in-frame clones, not every one. The sample lists approximately 120,000 clones; roughly 87% were seen once. Sequenced input: blood. The receptors here all came from a man younger than 30 in good health.

The chain links TRBV7-2 to TRBJ2-1; TRBD2 agrees at 10 bases. CDR1 is SGHTA and CDR2 is FQGNSA in the germline V gene. Trimming cost V 0 bases and J 9 bases; bases outside gene matches: 5. The CDR3 runs to 15 residues. CDR3 residues: CASSLATSGNGEQFF. The CDR3 nucleotides read TGTGCCAGCAGCTTAGCCACTAGCGGGAATGGTGAGCAGTTCTTC.

V gene TRBV6-2 or TRBV6-3 combines with J gene TRBJ2-1; the D is unclear. The V gene's germline CDR1 is MNHEY and CDR2 SVGEGT. V was pared by 0 bases and J by 7 bases, with 1 base between. The CDR3 loop spans 11 amino acids. CDR3 bases: TGTGCCAGCAGTTACTCGAATGAGCAGTTCTTC. Translating it yields CASSYSNEQFF.

The chain uses TRBV15 and TRBJ2-1; 7 bases line up with TRBD2. Trimming at V came to 0 bases and at J to 10 bases, leaving 18 bases not matched to a gene. The CDR3 loop spans 18 amino acids. Germline lookup yields CDR1 LNHNV and CDR2 YYDKDF (reference sequence). DNA of the CDR3: TGTGCCACCAGCAGAGATCGGGCGGGAGCCGAAGGGTCAGGGGAGCAGTTCTTC. Residues: CATSRDRAGAEGSGEQFF.

The CDR3 DNA sequence: TGTGCCAGCAGCCTTAACAGGGACGGCTCCTACGAGCAGTACTTC. Protein: CASSLNRDGSYEQYF. The rearrangement joins TRBV7-8 to TRBJ2-7, with D tentatively TRBD1 (6 bases). The germline gives CDR1 SGHVS, CDR2 FQNEAQ. V was trimmed by 5 bases and J by 0 bases, leaving 14 bases between them. The CDR3 totals 15 residues.

The chain recombines TRBV29-1 with TRBJ1-4; D possibly corresponds to TRBD1 (6 bases). V gave up 6 bases and J gave up 0 bases, with 20 bases separating them. CDR3 length equals 17 residues. Germline CDR1 and CDR2: SQVTM and ANQGSEA. CDR3 sequence: CSVAGGHQASTNEKLFF. The CDR3 nucleotides are TGCAGCGTGGCCGGGGGACACCAAGCTTCAACTAATGAAAAACTGTTTTTT. Using reference TRBV29-1 and TRBJ1-4 for the parts outside the CDR3, the full variable domain is SAVISQKPSRDICQRGTSLTIQCQVDSQVTMMFWYRQQPGQSLTLIATANQGSEATYESGFVIDKFPISRPNLTFSTLTVSNMSPEDSSIYLCSVAGGHQASTNEKLFFGSGTQLSVL.

Here the CDR3 DNA reads TGCGCCAGCAGCCAAGAGTCGCCCCGGGGTCAGCCCCAGCATTTT. Translating gives CASSQESPRGQPQHF. This chain joins TRBV4-1 and TRBJ1-5; D uncertain. Germline assignment: CDR1 MGHRA and CDR2 YSYEKL. The ends were cut back, 0 bases at V and 6 bases at J, with 12 bases in the middle. The CDR3 is made up of 15 amino acids.

About this clone: An end of the junction does not agree with germline; a read error may underlie this. This chain joins TRBV7-7 and TRBJ2-1; TRBD1 matches at 11 bases. From germline, CDR1 is SSHAT and CDR2 FNYEAQ (reference sequence). The CDR3 has 16 residues. In DNA, the CDR3 is TGTGCTAGCAGCTTATCCGGGACAGGGGGCTACAATGAGCAGTTCTTC. Translating gives CASSLSGTGGYNEQFF.

The chain uses TRBV7-9 and TRBJ2-7; a possible D gene is TRBD1 (6 bases). Germline V CDR1 and CDR2: SEHNR, FQNEAQ (reference sequence). Trimming took off 7 bases at V and 2 bases at J, with 9 bases between the two ends. This CDR3 contains 12 residues. In nucleotides, the CDR3 is TGTGCCAGCAACAAGGGGGCCTACGAGCAGTACTTC. Its protein product is CASNKGAYEQYF.

This chain connects TRBV30 to TRBJ2-7; D may be TRBD2 (6 bases). The germline V and J ends were trimmed by 3 bases and 1 base, with 13 bases remaining between them. The CDR3 is 14 residues long. Germline CDR1 and CDR2: GTSNPN and SVGIG (reference sequence). The chain's CDR3 is CAWRRDLKSYEQYF. CDR3 bases: TGTGCCTGGAGGAGGGACTTGAAATCCTACGAGCAGTACTTC.

The V and J genes are TRBV2 and TRBJ1-1, with TRBD1 matching over 9 bases. Germline V gene lookup returns CDR1 SNHLY and CDR2 FYNNEI. This CDR3 contains 15 residues. After removal of 5 bases from V and 0 bases from J, the junction contained 4 bases not matched to a gene. The CDR3 coding sequence is TGTGCCAGCAGTTGGGACAGGGTCATGAACACTGAAGCTTTCTTT. Its protein is CASSWDRVMNTEAFF.

The CDR3, as DNA: TGTGCCAGCAGCTTGAGCGTGTTTTACCAAGAGACCCAGTACTTC. Its translation is CASSLSVFYQETQYF. The chain combines TRBV5-6 with TRBJ2-5; D is unresolved. The germline V gene encodes CDR1 SGHDT and CDR2 YYEEEE. Trimming took 1 base from V and 0 from J, leaving 10 bases between them. CDR3 size: 15 residues. Full variable domain (outside the CDR3, taken from reference TRBV5-6 and TRBJ2-5): DAGVTQSPTHLIKTRGQQVTLRCSPKSGHDTVSWYQQALGQGPQFIFQYYEEEERQRGNFPDRFSGHQFPNYSSELNVNALLLGDSALYLCASSLSVFYQETQYFGPGTRLLVL.

The rearrangement uses TRBV14 and TRBJ2-1, with 12 bases lining up with TRBD2. The CDR3 has 15 residues. The junction had 3 bases not matched to a gene; V was cut back by 4 bases and J by 5 bases. Germline values: CDR1 SGHDN, CDR2 FVKESK. CDR3 coding DNA: TGTGCCAGCAGCCTCCGACTAGCGGGAGACAATGAGCAGTTCTTC. Its protein product is CASSLRLAGDNEQFF. The whole variable domain, remainder taken from reference TRBV14 and TRBJ2-1, is EAGVTQFPSHSVIEKGQTVTLRCDPISGHDNLYWYRRVMGKEIKFLLHFVKESKQDESGMPNNRFLAERTGGTYSTLKVQPAELEDSGVYFCASSLRLAGDNEQFFGPGTRLTVL.

V and J are TRBV5-1 and TRBJ1-2; D might be TRBD1 (6 bases). Trimming stripped 2 bases from V and 2 bases from J, with 16 bases between. This CDR3 has 16 residues. Germline lookup yields CDR1 SGHRS and CDR2 YFSETQ. In DNA form, the CDR3 reads TGCGCCAGCAGCTTAGGAAGACAGGCCGGAAACTATGGCTACACCTTC. It specifies CASSLGRQAGNYGYTF.

The chain uses TRBV19 and TRBJ2-1; 7 bases map to TRBD1. After removal of 2 bases from V and 14 bases from J, the junction contained 6 bases not matched to a gene. CDR3 length equals 12 residues. The germline V gene encodes CDR1 LNHDA and CDR2 SQIVND (reference sequence). In nucleotides, the CDR3 is TGTGCCAGTAGTATAAGCCTAGGGGGCAAGTTCTTC. Translation gives CASSISLGGKFF. Combining the CDR3 with reference TRBV19 and TRBJ2-1 gives the whole variable domain DGGITQSPKYLFRKEGQNVTLSCEQNLNHDAMYWYRQDPGQGLRLIYYSQIVNDFQKGDIAEGYSVSREKKESFPLTVTSAQKNPTAFYLCASSISLGGKFFGPGTRLTVL.

The V and J genes are TRBV19 and TRBJ2-1, with D perhaps matching TRBD2 (6 bases). Germline-derived CDR1 and CDR2 are LNHDA and SQIVND (reference sequence). CDR3 size: 14 residues. Trimming took 7 bases from V and 3 from J, leaving 13 bases between them. The chain's CDR3 is CASKLGAGYNEQFF. The CDR3, as DNA: TGTGCCAGTAAATTGGGAGCGGGCTACAATGAGCAGTTCTTC. The variable domain in full, completed from reference TRBV19 and TRBJ2-1, reads DGGITQSPKYLFRKEGQNVTLSCEQNLNHDAMYWYRQDPGQGLRLIYYSQIVNDFQKGDIAEGYSVSREKKESFPLTVTSAQKNPTAFYLCASKLGAGYNEQFFGPGTRLTVL.

The chain is built from TRBV7-8 and TRBJ2-7; D possibly matches TRBD1 or TRBD2 (6 bases each). Germline CDR1 reads SGHVS; CDR2 reads FQNEAQ. The length of the CDR3 is 13 residues. V lost 6 bases, J lost 6 bases, and 15 bases lay in between. The CDR3 sequence: CASSGMGGFEQYF. In DNA, the CDR3 is TGTGCCAGCAGTGGAATGGGGGGCTTCGAGCAGTACTTC.

This chain joins TRBV5-1 and TRBJ1-1; TRBD1 might be the D (5 bases). Per the germline V gene, CDR1 is SGHRS and CDR2 is YFSETQ. The CDR3 consists of 14 residues. The V end was cut by 6 bases, the J end by 2 bases, with 14 bases between. CDR3 DNA: TGCGCCAGCACCCGGGGGGGAGATAACACTGAAGCTTTCTTT. It is translated as CASTRGGDNTEAFF.

The chain recombines TRBV9 with TRBJ1-3; tentative D call: TRBD1 (5 bases). V lost 1 base and J 0 bases, leaving 8 bases between the germline ends. Germline CDR1 SGDLS, CDR2 YYNGEE. There are 15 residues in the CDR3. CDR3 coding DNA: TGTGCCAGCAGCGTAAACAGGAACTCTGGAAACACCATATATTTT. Protein product: CASSVNRNSGNTIYF.

In nucleotides, the CDR3 is TGTGCCAGCTCACCAGGGCTCTCACCCTCCCCAGATACGCAGTATTTT. It translates to CASSPGLSPSPDTQYF. The rearrangement links TRBV18 to TRBJ2-3; D is undetermined. Germline V lookup: CDR1 KGHSH, CDR2 LQKENI. The CDR3 has 16 residues. Trimming cost V 2 bases and J 4 bases, with 16 bases left between them. The entire variable domain, with the rest obtained from reference TRBV18 and TRBJ2-3, is as follows: NAGVMQNPRHLVRRRGQEARLRCSPMKGHSHVYWYRQLPEEGLKFMVYLQKENIIDESGMPKERFSAEFPKEGPSILRIQQVVRGDSAAYFCASSPGLSPSPDTQYFGPGTRLTVL.